This is a list of T cell receptor beta chains from one sample in a study of T cell responses to AZD1222 COVID-19 vaccine. Method: immunoSEQ multiplex PCR; TCRdb's copy keeps in-frame clones and lacks some. Here the sample spans about 35,000 clones, around 84% being singletons. The specimen was peripheral blood, collected 28 days after the second AZD1222 dose. The receptors shown here come from an adult who received the AZD1222 COVID-19 vaccine. CDR3s include the opening cysteine and the closing phenylalanine or tryptophan. Fields, in order: CDR3 protein, CDR3 DNA, V gene, clone size, J gene, D gene. D genes are given only for firm matches. The size of a clone is reported for some rows only, either as once, few or many, or as a class for expanded clones.

CASWRGRTDTQYF,TGTGCCTCCTGGAGGGGACGGACAGATACGCAGTATTTT,TRBV30,few,TRBJ2-3,NA
CAFGQTWEKLFF,TGTGCCTTCGGACAGACTTGGGAAAAACTGTTTTTT,TRBV30,once,TRBJ1-4,NA
CASSVDRAADTQYF,TGTGCCAGCAGTGTGGACAGGGCGGCAGATACGCAGTATTTT,TRBV2,few,TRBJ2-3,TRBD1
CASRGTGRNGYTF,TGTGCCAGCAGGGGGACAGGAAGAAACGGCTACACCTTC,TRBV12-3/TRBV12-4,NA,TRBJ1-2,TRBD1
CASSLTVAGSYEQYF,TGCGCCAGCAGCTTGACGGTTGCGGGCAGCTACGAGCAGTACTTC,TRBV5-1,once,TRBJ2-7,NA
CASTMNYGYTF,TGTGCCAGCACTATGAACTATGGCTACACCTTC,TRBV6-5,NA,TRBJ1-2,NA
CASSQITGTLNEQFF,TGTGCCAGCAGCCAAATCACCGGGACCCTCAATGAGCAGTTCTTC,TRBV11-2,NA,TRBJ2-1,NA
CASSLIDRGSYEQYF,TGCGCCAGCAGCCTAATCGACAGGGGGTCCTACGAGCAGTACTTC,TRBV5-1,NA,TRBJ2-7,TRBD1
CASSFSRGKRNTEAFF,TGTGCCAGCAGTTTCTCCAGGGGGAAGAGGAACACTGAAGCTTTCTTT,TRBV28,NA,TRBJ1-1,TRBD1
CASSLRGRDALHF,TGTGCCAGCAGTTTGCGCGGTCGAGACGCCCTCCACTTT,TRBV27,NA,TRBJ1-6,NA
CASSRDGNTEAFF,TGTGCCAGCAGTCGGGACGGGAACACTGAAGCTTTCTTT,TRBV6-5,NA,TRBJ1-1,NA
CASREDGNQPQHF,TGTGCCAGTAGAGAGGACGGCAATCAGCCCCAGCATTTT,TRBV19,NA,TRBJ1-5,NA
CASSLSGGLSYEQYF,TGCGCCAGCAGCTTGTCCGGGGGACTCTCCTACGAGCAGTACTTC,TRBV5-1,NA,TRBJ2-7,NA
CASRRQGLNTGELFF,TGTGCCAGCAGACGACAGGGGCTGAACACCGGGGAGCTGTTTTTT,TRBV6-5,few,TRBJ2-2,TRBD1
CAWRETGRNGYTF,TGTGCCTGGAGGGAAACAGGGCGGAATGGCTACACCTTC,TRBV30,NA,TRBJ1-2,NA
CASSVGMGQGYEQYF,TGTGCCAGCAGCGTGGGGATGGGACAGGGCTACGAGCAGTACTTC,TRBV7-2,NA,TRBJ2-7,TRBD1
CASSYSRGQSEAFF,TGTGCCAGCAGTTACTCGCGGGGGCAGTCTGAAGCTTTCTTT,TRBV6-6,NA,TRBJ1-1,NA
CASSQDRGIDNEQFF,TGTGCCAGCAGCCAAGATCGGGGGATAGACAATGAGCAGTTCTTC,TRBV3-1/TRBV3-2,NA,TRBJ2-1,NA
CASADRGSYGYTF,TGTGCCAGCGCTGACAGGGGGTCCTATGGCTACACCTTC,TRBV6-5,NA,TRBJ1-2,TRBD1
CASSLEPSGTDTQYF,TGTGCCAGCAGCTTAGAGCCTAGCGGCACAGATACGCAGTATTTT,TRBV11-2,NA,TRBJ2-3,NA
CASSLGQDTEAFF,TGTGCCAGCAGCTTGGGACAGGACACTGAAGCTTTCTTT,TRBV5-4,NA,TRBJ1-1,NA
CASSVGQDTGELFF,TGTGCCAGCAGCGTAGGACAGGACACCGGGGAGCTGTTTTTT,TRBV9,NA,TRBJ2-2,NA
CASSFGQPSGANVLTF,TGTGCCAGCAGCTTCGGACAGCCCTCTGGGGCCAACGTCCTGACTTTC,TRBV11-3,NA,TRBJ2-6,NA
CAWGRDRPYGYTF,TGTGCCTGGGGCCGGGACAGGCCCTATGGCTACACCTTC,TRBV30,NA,TRBJ1-2,TRBD1
CASSFGGGPNYGYTF,TGTGCCAGCAGCTTCGGGGGGGGGCCGAACTATGGCTACACCTTC,TRBV6-5,NA,TRBJ1-2,NA
CASSPEGGDWNSPLHF,TGTGCCAGCAGCCCCGAGGGGGGGGACTGGAATTCACCCCTCCACTTT,TRBV5-8,NA,TRBJ1-6,NA
CASRYGGTGELFF,TGTGCCAGCAGATACGGGGGGACCGGGGAGCTGTTTTTT,TRBV13,NA,TRBJ2-2,TRBD2
CASSLGLREQFF,TGTGCCAGCAGCTTAGGACTCCGTGAGCAGTTCTTC,TRBV7-9,NA,TRBJ2-1,NA
CSASRGFSYEQYF,TGCAGTGCTAGTAGGGGGTTCTCCTACGAGCAGTACTTC,TRBV20-1,NA,TRBJ2-7,NA